This T cell receptor (beta chain) was found in a study of blood T cell repertoires in COVID-19 (dated by TCRdb to about 2020). Background on the whole study: Samples covering the acute and convalescent phases of COVID-19 were provided by collaborators in the United States, Italy and Spain. The material from the prospective study consisted of cDNA or gDNA derived from T cells, B-cell-depleted T cells, or PBMCs. The dataset comprised deeply sampled blood TCRbeta repertoires from subjects exposed to, actively infected with, or recovered from COVID-19. The repertoires were released in a freely available public database meant as a resource for research on the immune response to SARS-CoV-2. The samples were drawn from two sources: the first 160 participants of the ongoing ImmuneRACE study, and 1,254 subjects contributed by 6 global collaborators. Nearly every sample came with metadata listing a de-identified subject ID, COVID-19 status, age in years and sex. Where available, HLA class I and class II types were taken from metadata supplied by the sample provider and were not determined by assay-based typing. Results and caveats for the whole study, not just this receptor: Clinical and demographic metadata were provided uncurated, with the amount varying by source and participant.

This clone turned up a few times. This clone's antigen is unknown. No clone much larger than this one lies a single base away; base qualities are absent. TCRbeta CDR3 regions were amplified from genomic DNA using the immunoSEQ Assay, a bias-controlled multiplex PCR. The original pipeline was this. The number of nucleated cells in each sample was estimated by amplification of reference gene primers within the assay. Sequence reads were collapsed and filtered to measure the absolute abundance of every unique TCRbeta CDR3 rearrangement. For each sample, productive Simpson clonality was calculated by taking the square root of Simpson's diversity index across productive rearrangements. In TCRdb, the immuneACCESS table is reduced to in-frame sequences with V and J assigned. These tables do not hold every clone; where another copy was compared, an unresolved V gene accounts for under half, and the others remain unexplained. The V and J calls and clone size come from that table; D and trimming were worked out from the DNA. This sample lists some 80,000 clones; roughly 80% were detected once. The ten largest clones represent 35% to 40% of the sample.

The collaborating institutions used their own protocols to collect whole blood in K2EDTA tubes. Collaborator samples were shipped for TCRbeta analysis as frozen whole blood, isolated PBMCs, or DNA extracted from either sample type. Trimming accounts for 6 bases at V and 9 bases at J, while the number of junction bases matched to no gene is 11. The CDR3 starts with the cysteine, ends with the phenylalanine, and has 13 residues. Of the read, only the CDR3 DNA is kept; its 39 bases are in frame from base 1. The material sequenced was peripheral blood. The sequence was collected from a woman in her seventies with acute or convalescent COVID-19. The chain employs TRBV12-3 or TRBV12-4 and TRBJ2-7; 7 junctional bases match TRBD1. The DNA sequence is given as TGTGCCAGCAGCTTGACCCGACAGGGCGGGCAGTACTTC. Translated, this gives CASSLTRQGGQYF.